This TCR beta chain was sequenced for a study of cytomegalovirus exposure and HLA in healthy donors. About the research overall: A later analysis reported the same platform for the 90 to 150 validation repertoires and the roughly 700 first-cohort repertoires. Study observations and caveats: In vitro assays verified that a few CMV-associated chains recognized CMV antigens specifically.

On this clone itself: Its specificity is not known.

These donors were members of the roughly 120-subject validation cohort, a group separate from the approximately 620-subject first cohort. Sequencing was performed with immunoSEQ multiplex PCR; in TCRdb, only in-frame clones are kept and a portion is missing. The table lists 90,000 to 150,000 clones, roughly 90% of them singletons, with about 6% in the top ten. J was trimmed by 4 bases and V by 3 bases; bases with no gene match: 11. Germline V gene sequence: CDR1 MGHRA, CDR2 YSYEKL. This CDR3 comprises 17 residues. The receptor was isolated from a woman aged 18-29 years in good health and CMV-seropositive. The V call is TRBV4-1, the J call TRBJ1-2; 10 bases line up with TRBD1. Specimen: PBMCs. The CDR3 DNA is TGCGCCAGCAGCCACCTTCCTTCGACAGGGGGCGGCTATGGCTACACCTTC. It specifies CASSHLPSTGGGYGYTF.